This entry features one T cell receptor (beta chain) sequence. As handled by the study authors: Using reference gene primer amplification, nucleated cell counts were estimated. The table came from immunoSEQ multiplex PCR; TCRdb's copy has only in-frame clones and leaves some out. The V and J calls and clone size were taken over from that table, and D and trimming were inferred from the DNA. The repertoire holds under 250,000 clones, with around 82% as singletons. Germline values: CDR1 MDHEN, CDR2 SYDVKM. Trimming cost V 6 bases and J 8 bases, with 19 bases left between them. The length of the CDR3 is 15 residues. This entry is derived from a study of blood T cell repertoires in COVID-19.

What was sequenced was peripheral blood. This TCR came from a woman between 45 and 60 years old with acute or convalescent COVID-19. The gene calls are TRBV28 and TRBJ1-4; D not certain. The CDR3 is CASSFREGVSEKLFF. Here the CDR3 DNA reads TGTGCCAGCAGCTTCAGAGAGGGAGTAAGCGAAAAACTGTTTTTT.